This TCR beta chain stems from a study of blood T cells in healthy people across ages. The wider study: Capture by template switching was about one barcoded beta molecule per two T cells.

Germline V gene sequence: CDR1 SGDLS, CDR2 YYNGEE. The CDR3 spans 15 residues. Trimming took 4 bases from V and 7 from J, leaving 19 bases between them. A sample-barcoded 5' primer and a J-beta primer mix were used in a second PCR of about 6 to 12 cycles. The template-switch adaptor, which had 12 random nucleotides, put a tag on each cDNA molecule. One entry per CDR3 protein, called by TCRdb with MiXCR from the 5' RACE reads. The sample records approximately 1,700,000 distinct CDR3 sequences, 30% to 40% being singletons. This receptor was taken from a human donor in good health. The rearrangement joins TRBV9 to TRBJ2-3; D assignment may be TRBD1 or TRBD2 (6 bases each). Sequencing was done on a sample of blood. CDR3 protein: CASSLFGGPTHTQYF. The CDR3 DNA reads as TGTGCCAGCAGCTTATTTGGGGGGCCTACCCATACGCAGTATTTT.